These 22 T cell receptor beta chains came from one sample sequenced in a study of T-cell memory formation after mild COVID-19 (dated by TCRdb to 2020 to 2022). Libraries came from 5' RACE. Sequencing was carried out with an Illumina NovaSeq 6000. Using fastp at Q25 and MiXCR, TCRdb reprocessed the public reads and kept productive beta chains. Identical CDR3 protein sequences are pooled into one entry, listed with their most common genes and DNA. The sample contains roughly 150,000 distinct CDR3 sequences, more than 13% of them found a single time. Of the sample, 28% is held by the ten largest clones. What was sequenced was PBMCs or a T cell subset sorted from them (not recorded which). Every receptor here comes from an adult woman who had mild COVID-19 (a few samples of this study predate the infection). The sample titles of this study are shuffled in the database, so cell type and time point are left out; the donor was told from shared clones.

The chain joins TRBV20-1 to TRBJ2-7; the match to TRBD2 covers 13 bases. V was pared by 8 bases and J by 3 bases, with 16 bases of the junction left unmatched. The CDR3 consists of 17 residues. CDR1 DFQATT and CDR2 SNEGSKA come from the germline V gene (reference sequence). The CDR3: CSSRTGLAGSDDYEQYF. CDR3 nucleotide sequence: TGCAGTTCCCGGACGGGACTAGCGGGGTCGGACGACTACGAGCAGTACTTC.

This clonotype was detected only a few times. The chain couples TRBV20-1 to TRBJ2-6; D is possibly TRBD2 (7 bases). Between the trimmed V and J ends, which lost 7 bases and 3 bases, there was a span of 13 bases. Germline V lookup: CDR1 DFQATT, CDR2 SNEGSKA (reference sequence). The CDR3 has 14 amino acids. In DNA form, the CDR3 reads TGCAGTGGGGCGGGGGCTAGTGGGGCCAACGTCCTGACTTTC. It translates to CSGAGASGANVLTF.

A few counts support this clonotype. CDR3 coding DNA: TGTGCCAGCAGCTGGACTAGCGGGGGGCCCAGCTCCTACGAGCAGTACTTC. Protein sequence: CASSWTSGGPSSYEQYF. The rearrangement links TRBV7-9 to TRBJ2-7, with 14 bases lining up with TRBD2. Germline CDR1 reads SEHNR; CDR2 reads FQNEAQ (reference sequence). The V and J ends lost 4 bases and 0 bases, in that order; junction bases with no gene match: 5. This CDR3 contains 17 residues.

This clonotype was seen ten or more times. The chain couples TRBV11-2 to TRBJ2-1; D is unresolved. The V end was cut by 0 bases, the J end by 7 bases, with 13 bases between. CDR1 is SGHAT, CDR2 FQNNGV, per germline. CDR3 size: 15 residues. The DNA for the CDR3 is TGTGCCAGCAGCTTAGACGCTCAACCCGTTAATGAGCAGTTCTTC. The encoded protein is CASSLDAQPVNEQFF.

This clonotype was detected a few times. CDR3 amino acids: CASKLIPSSYEQYF. As DNA, the CDR3 is TGTGCCAGCAAATTGATTCCTAGCTCCTACGAGCAGTACTTC. The rearrangement links TRBV27 to TRBJ2-7; D remains ambiguous. Deletions cut 7 bases from V and 0 bases from J, with 13 bases between. Germline V lookup: CDR1 MNHEY, CDR2 SMNVEV (reference sequence). The CDR3 spans 14 residues.

This clonotype was seen a few times. The chain recombines TRBV7-9 with TRBJ1-2, with 8 bases lining up with TRBD1. The CDR3 is made up of 14 amino acids. Germline V gives CDR1 SEHNR, CDR2 FQNEAQ (reference sequence). Trimming at V came to 4 bases and at J to 6 bases, leaving 7 bases not matched to a gene. The CDR3, as DNA: TGTGCCAGCAGCTCCTGGGGACAGGATCATGGCTACACCTTC. This translates into CASSSWGQDHGYTF.

A few counts support this clonotype. For the CDR3, the DNA is TGTGCCAGCAGTTTAATGGCGGGGGGTGGCACCGGGGAGCTGTTTTTT. It translates to CASSLMAGGGTGELFF. This chain uses TRBV12-3 or TRBV12-4 with TRBJ2-2; TRBD2 agrees at 8 bases. Losses at the gene ends were 2 bases for V and 4 bases for J; bases not matched to a gene: 6. The CDR3 totals 16 residues.

This clonotype was detected only a few times. The genes are TRBV4-1 and TRBJ1-4; 7 bases are a match to TRBD1. Germline V lookup: CDR1 MGHRA, CDR2 YSYEKL. The CDR3 is made up of 15 amino acids. J lost 4 bases, V lost 1 base, and 3 bases had no gene match. CDR3 protein: CASSQGGQLNEKLFF. The CDR3 DNA is TGCGCCAGCAGCCAAGGGGGACAGCTTAATGAAAAACTGTTTTTT.

This clonotype came up a few times. The V call is TRBV7-9, the J call TRBJ1-2; 8 bases map to TRBD1. Germline CDR1 reads SEHNR; CDR2 reads FQNEAQ (reference sequence). The V segment lost 4 bases and the J segment 3 bases; nucleotides outside the gene matches: 13. The CDR3 is made up of 17 amino acids. The CDR3 region is CASSSLDRVGPHYGYTF. Here the CDR3 DNA reads TGTGCCAGCAGCTCATTGGACAGGGTTGGCCCCCACTATGGCTACACCTTC.

This sequence joins TRBV13 and TRBJ2-1, with 7 bases lining up with TRBD2. This CDR3 is 14 amino acids long. V lost 5 bases, J lost 6 bases, and 7 bases stayed unmatched. CDR1 and CDR2 (germline): PRHDT, FYEKMQ (reference sequence). CDR3 loop: CASSTGTTVNEQFF. In DNA form, the CDR3 reads TGTGCCAGCAGCACCGGGACTACCGTCAATGAGCAGTTCTTC.

This clonotype occurred a few times. This sequence joins TRBV12-3 or TRBV12-4 and TRBJ1-3; D ambiguous. Deletions cut 6 bases from V and 4 bases from J, with 16 bases between. The CDR3 extends over 15 amino acids. CDR3 sequence: CASRKQQEQGNTIYF. Written as DNA, the CDR3 is TGTGCCAGCAGGAAACAGCAGGAGCAAGGAAACACCATATATTTT.

This clonotype was found a few times. V gene TRBV7-9 combines with J gene TRBJ1-1; D not resolved. In germline, CDR1 is SEHNR, CDR2 FQNEAQ (reference sequence). This CDR3 spans 13 amino acids. Deletions cut 11 bases from V and 1 base from J, with 14 bases between. The CDR3 here is CAGSGRENTEAFF. CDR3 sequence (DNA): TGTGCCGGCTCCGGACGGGAGAACACTGAAGCTTTCTTT.

In its sample, this clonotype was seen a few times. The V call is TRBV7-2, the J call TRBJ2-3; possible D gene TRBD2, 6 bases. The CDR3 length is 14 residues. From germline, CDR1 is SGHTA and CDR2 FQGNSA. V was pared by 6 bases and J by 2 bases, with 12 bases between. The CDR3 sequence is CASRKLADTDTQYF. In DNA form, the CDR3 reads TGTGCCAGCAGGAAACTAGCTGACACAGATACGCAGTATTTT.

This clonotype has just a few counts. The genes are TRBV7-3 and TRBJ2-5, with 7 bases matching TRBD2. The trim removed 2 bases at V and 10 bases at J, leaving 19 bases unmatched. This CDR3 contains 17 residues. Per the germline V gene, CDR1 is SGHTA and CDR2 is FQGTGA. The CDR3 sequence is CASSLVPGTTSRGDQYF. CDR3 bases: TGTGCCAGCAGCTTAGTCCCCGGGACGACGAGCCGGGGGGACCAGTACTTC.

The chain links TRBV12-3 or TRBV12-4 to TRBJ2-7, with D unclear. The CDR3 consists of 15 residues. Trimming took 1 base from V and 0 from J, leaving 10 bases between them. This CDR3 reads CASSLGNSPSYEQYF. The DNA of the CDR3 is TGTGCCAGCAGTTTAGGGAACAGCCCCTCCTACGAGCAGTACTTC.

A few counts support this clonotype. V usage is TRBV27 and J usage is TRBJ2-5; 9 nucleotides align to TRBD2. V lost 6 bases, J lost 4 bases, and 18 bases stayed unmatched. The CDR3 length is 18 residues. Germline assignment: CDR1 MNHEY and CDR2 SMNVEV (reference sequence). This CDR3 is CASSQGSSGRPQGETQYF. CDR3 bases: TGTGCCAGCAGCCAAGGATCCAGCGGGAGGCCCCAGGGAGAGACCCAGTACTTC.

This clonotype has just a few counts. The chain couples TRBV13 to TRBJ2-4, with 7 bases matching TRBD2. This CDR3 is built from 16 residues. J lost 6 bases, V lost 5 bases, and 13 bases had no gene match. Germline-derived CDR1 and CDR2 are PRHDT and FYEKMQ (reference sequence). This chain's CDR3 is CASSGQESSGRNIQYF. The CDR3 DNA is TGTGCCAGCAGCGGGCAAGAGTCTAGCGGCCGAAACATTCAGTACTTC. Using reference TRBV13 and TRBJ2-4 for the parts outside the CDR3, the full variable domain is AAGVIQSPRHLIKEKRETATLKCYPIPRHDTVYWYQQGPGQDPQFLISFYEKMQSDKGSIPDRFSAQQFSDYHSELNMSSLELGDSALYFCASSGQESSGRNIQYFGAGTRLSVL.

This chain connects TRBV5-6 to TRBJ2-7, with D unclear. The V gene lost 0 bases and the J gene lost 2 bases, with 9 bases spanning the gap. The CDR3 covers 14 residues. Germline values: CDR1 SGHDT, CDR2 YYEEEE. The CDR3 is CASSLDAAAYEQYF. CDR3 DNA sequence: TGTGCCAGCAGCTTGGATGCGGCAGCCTACGAGCAGTACTTC.

V gene TRBV11-2 combines with J gene TRBJ2-3; TRBD1 aligns across 8 bases. The germline V gene encodes CDR1 SGHAT and CDR2 FQNNGV. CDR3 length: 17 residues. V was pared by 1 base and J by 4 bases, with 10 bases of the junction left unmatched. The CDR3, as DNA: TGTGCCAGCAGCTTAGGAGACAGGGGTGTAGGGGCAGATACGCAGTATTTT. Amino acid sequence: CASSLGDRGVGADTQYF.

The chain uses TRBV4-1 and TRBJ2-7; D gene ambiguous. Trimming stripped 0 bases from V and 2 bases from J, with 5 bases between. The CDR3 is 13 amino acids. Looked up from germline, CDR1 is MGHRA and CDR2 is YSYEKL. CDR3 protein: CASSQEGTYEQYF. In nucleotides, the CDR3 is TGCGCCAGCAGCCAAGAGGGAACCTACGAGCAGTACTTC.

In regard to this clonotype: One end of the junction is discordant with germline, which a read error may explain. The chain is built from TRBV7-6 and TRBJ2-3; TRBD2 aligns across 8 bases. CDR1 SGHVS and CDR2 FNYEAQ come from the germline V gene. CDR3 length: 18 residues. CDR3 in DNA: TGTGCCAGCAGCTTAGGGAGACTAGCGCGGCAAAGCAAAGATACGCAGTATTTT. Translated, it gives CASSLGRLARQSKDTQYF. Full variable domain (remainder filled in from reference TRBV7-6 and TRBJ2-3): GAGVSQSPRYKVTKRGQDVALRCDPISGHVSLYWYRQALGQGPEFLTYFNYEAQQDKSGLPNDRFSAERPEGSISTLTIQRTEQRDSAMYRCASSLGRLARQSKDTQYFGPGTRLTVL.

This clonotype was found a few times. The chain recombines TRBV7-6 with TRBJ2-2; 11 bases match TRBD2. Germline trimming cut 3 bases from V and 0 bases from J; bases unmatched to any gene: 6. Looked up from germline, CDR1 is SGHVS and CDR2 is FNYEAQ. The CDR3 contains 18 residues. The DNA for the CDR3 is TGTGCCAGCAGCTTCGTACTAGCGGGAGCCCCGAACACCGGGGAGCTGTTTTTT. As protein: CASSFVLAGAPNTGELFF.